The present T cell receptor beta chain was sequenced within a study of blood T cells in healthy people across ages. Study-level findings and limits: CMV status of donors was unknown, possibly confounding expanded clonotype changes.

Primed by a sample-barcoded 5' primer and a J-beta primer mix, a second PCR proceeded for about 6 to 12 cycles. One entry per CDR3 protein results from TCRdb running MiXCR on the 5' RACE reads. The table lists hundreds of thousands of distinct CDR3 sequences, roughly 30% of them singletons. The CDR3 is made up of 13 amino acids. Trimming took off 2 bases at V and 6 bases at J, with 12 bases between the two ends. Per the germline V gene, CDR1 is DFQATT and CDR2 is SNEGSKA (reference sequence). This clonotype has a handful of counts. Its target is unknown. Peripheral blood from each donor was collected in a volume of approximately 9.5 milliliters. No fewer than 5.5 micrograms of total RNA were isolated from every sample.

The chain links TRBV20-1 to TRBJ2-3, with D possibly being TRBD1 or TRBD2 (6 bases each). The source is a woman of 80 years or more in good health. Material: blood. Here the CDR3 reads CSARKGGRDTQYF. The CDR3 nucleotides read TGCAGTGCTAGAAAGGGGGGCCGCGATACGCAGTATTTT.